This TCR beta chain derives from a study of T cell responses to AZD1222 COVID-19 vaccine. Whole-study findings and limits: Rises in breadth and depth of Spike-specific TCRs came after two AZD1222 doses.

Notes on this clone: Its antigen is not known.

CDR1 and CDR2 (germline): SGHTA, FQGNSA. The CDR3 is 13 residues long. With 8 bases removed from V and 0 bases from J, the gap between germline ends came to 10 bases. The protocol was immunoSEQ multiplex PCR, while the TCRdb copy is restricted to in-frame clones and leaves out a portion. The table includes under 150,000 clones, about 92% detected once. The sequencing here drew on peripheral blood, taken on day 0 of AZD1222 vaccination. This clonotype was sampled from an adult in good health. The chain is built from TRBV7-2 and TRBJ1-1, with D hard to call. CDR3 region: CASRSEMNTEAFF. DNA for the CDR3: TGTGCCAGCCGCTCTGAAATGAACACTGAAGCTTTCTTT. Combining the CDR3 with reference TRBV7-2 and TRBJ1-1 gives the whole variable domain GAGVSQSPSNKVTEKGKDVELRCDPISGHTALYWYRQSLGQGLEFLIYFQGNSAPDKSGLPSDRFSAERTGGSVSTLTIQRTQQEDSAVYLCASRSEMNTEAFFGQGTRLTVV.